What follows describes a single TCR beta chain. The sample originates from a study of blood T cell repertoires in COVID-19. V was clipped by 1 base and J by 0 bases, with 10 bases between them. The CDR3 has 17 amino acids. Germline CDR1 LGHDT, CDR2 YNNKEL (reference sequence). Sequencing used immunoSEQ multiplex PCR; TCRdb keeps in-frame clones, though not all of them. Of 250,000 to 300,000 clones in the sample, approximately 89% were seen once. Cohorts were determined from participant-reported clinical history. Exposed volunteers were people who met a COVID-19 case within 2 weeks before study entry. This chain links TRBV3-1 (or the pseudogene TRBV3-2) with TRBJ1-6; D is undetermined. Specimen: PBMCs or T cells enriched from blood (not recorded which). The sequence derives from a woman aged 45-59 years who had been exposed to COVID-19. Here the CDR3 DNA reads TGTGCCAGCAGCCAAGTTCAGTACAGCTCCTATAATTCACCCCTCCACTTT. Translation gives CASSQVQYSSYNSPLHF.